This T cell receptor (beta chain) was recorded in a study of T cell responses to AZD1222 COVID-19 vaccine (dated by TCRdb to the early 2020s). General notes on the study: TCR sequencing covered roughly 230 trial participants: approximately 200 given two doses of AZD1222 and some 25 given two doses of MenACWY control vaccine. Trial participants were enrolled by age into 18-55, 56-69 and 70-plus year subgroups, with approximately 150, 28 and 58 TCR-sequenced participants respectively. Beyond this particular receptor, the publication reports: Because no day 14 peak-response samples were available, repertoires were characterized only after the peak T cell response. Conclusions about previously exposed vaccinees are limited because only a handful of AZD1222 recipients were SARS-CoV-2 seropositive at baseline. Participants were mostly white British, with more females than males. The authors suggested clonal diversity may have been underestimated. Reportedly, close to half of the unique spike-specific TCRs recognized epitopes lying outside the regions that are mutated in the B.1.351 and B.1.1.7 variants. After two AZD1222 doses, spike-specific TCR breadth and depth were significantly higher than at day 0 and than in MenACWY recipients. Vaccine-associated CD4 TCRs spanned the whole spike protein, with dominant responses in regions 160-218 and 743-854. In the small 56-69-year group, the increase in depth fell short of significance, most likely because of low power.

Regarding this clone: This clone's antigen is unknown. The sample holds no much larger clone one base away, and base qualities are not on file.

The CDR3 contains 16 residues, cysteine and phenylalanine counted. Just the 48-base CDR3 DNA is kept, in frame starting at base 1. Trimming takes 4 bases from V and 0 bases from J, and the germline ends sit 14 bases apart. CDR1 is given as SGHRS and CDR2 as YFSETQ, both from the germline V gene. The CDR3 regions of human TCRbeta chains were analyzed by immunosequencing. Processing in the source paper ran as follows. TCRs in the repertoires were matched against a reference library of SARS-CoV-2-specific TCRs that had been generated with the MIRA antigen-specificity platform. Breadth was defined as the fraction of unique TCRs that were SARS-CoV-2-associated, and depth was defined as the fraction of total T cells that were SARS-CoV-2-associated. Using the MIRA data, each spike-specific TCR was mapped to the spike region that the TCR reacts to and placed in a CD4 or CD8 class. Log10-transformed breadth and depth values were compared by one-way ANOVA with Sidak's multiple comparisons tests. Here the immuneACCESS table is served through TCRdb, limited to in-frame sequences with V and J called. Missing clones are a known gap in these copies; in checked studies unresolved V genes cover under half, and the rest lacks a known reason. D and trimming come from the DNA, and the V and J calls and clone size come from that table. Present in this sample are 85,000 to 130,000 clones, approximately 86% of which were seen just once. Approximately 3% of the sample comes from the top ten.

The time point label, read with the paper, signifies: about 28 days (+/-7) after the second vaccine dose. In light of the paper, this sample's treatment or condition label describes: meningococcal conjugate vaccine given as trial control. The vaccinee samples were drawn from two UK trials, COV001 and COV002, one of which was a single-blind randomized controlled phase 2/3 trial testing AZD1222 (ChAdOx1 nCoV-19) in healthy adults. For TCRbeta chain sequencing, PBMC samples were collected from trial participants at day 0 and at day 28 after the second dose. The clonotype comes from an adult who received the MenACWY meningococcal vaccine as a control. The starting material was peripheral blood, obtained 28 days after the second dose of the MenACWY control vaccine. The rearranged chain carries TRBV5-1 and TRBJ1-3; confidence is insufficient to name the D gene. The nucleotide sequence reads as follows: TGCGCCAGCAGCCTGAGGGCGGGGAACTCTGGAAACACCATATATTTT. The encoded protein is CASSLRAGNSGNTIYF.